This T cell receptor (beta chain) stems from a study of shared clonotypes between healthy human individuals. The CDR3 consists of 15 residues. V was shortened by 1 base and J by 3 bases, with 14 bases between the two germline ends. Germline values: CDR1 SGHNT, CDR2 YYREEE (reference sequence). Assay used: immunoSEQ multiplex PCR; TCRdb lists only in-frame clones, some missing. Counted here are roughly 550,000 clones, 95% to 96% occurring once; the ten biggest clones make up over 0.09%. Selected positively for CCR7 and CD45RO-negative, naive CD8 cells excluded terminally differentiated effector memory CD45RA+ cells.

This clonotype was sampled from a woman in her 30s in good health. The sample was naive CD8+ T cells sorted from blood. The J gene is TRBJ2-7, the V gene TRBV5-4; tentatively, D is TRBD1 (6 bases). CDR3 in amino acids: CASSLPRSGVYEQYF. The CDR3 region has the DNA TGTGCCAGCAGCTTGCCACGCTCAGGGGTCTACGAGCAGTACTTC.